This T cell receptor beta chain emerged from a study of blood T cell repertoires in COVID-19. Study-wide context: The United States, Italy and Spain provided the acute and convalescent COVID-19 samples. T cells, B-cell-depleted T cells, or PBMCs supplied cDNA or gDNA.

This clone has just one count. CDR1 GTSNPN and CDR2 SVGIG come from the germline V gene (reference sequence). V shed 2 bases and J shed 5 bases, with 15 bases lying between them. The CDR3 extends over 15 amino acids. As originally analysed: Reference gene primer amplification gave nucleated cell count estimates. Only in-frame clones appear in the TCRdb table, and some are missing; sequencing was by immunoSEQ multiplex PCR. V and J calls and clone size are copied from that table; D and trimming were computed from the DNA. Of 65,000 to 80,000 clones listed, approximately 90% are singletons. The sequencing sample was made of peripheral blood. The gene calls are TRBV30 and TRBJ1-4; D is perhaps TRBD1 (6 bases). The clonotype originates from a man in his forties or fifties with active COVID-19. This chain's CDR3 is CAWSRGGDWNEKLFF. CDR3 bases: TGTGCCTGGAGTAGGGGGGGCGATTGGAATGAAAAACTGTTTTTT.